Listed below are T cell receptor beta chains from one sample, sequenced in a study of shared clonotypes between healthy human individuals. Clones were sequenced by immunoSEQ multiplex PCR, and TCRdb holds only the in-frame ones, with some missing. The table lists a few million clones, 85% to 95% of them singletons. Sequenced input: naive CD4+ T cells from PBMCs. These receptors were taken from a man younger than 35 in good health. Some clones in this sample may be carry-over from other donors' samples. CDR3s include the opening cysteine and the closing phenylalanine or tryptophan. The order of the fields is D gene, clone size, V gene, J gene, CDR3 DNA, CDR3 protein. A D gene is named only where the DNA matches it firmly. Clone size, where shown, is once, few, many, or a class for clones that have expanded.

D gene: -; clone size: -; V gene: TRBV4-1; J gene: TRBJ1-1; CDR3 DNA: TGCGCCAGCAGCCCTAAATACCCCCCGGTGCGCCCCAGGGACACTGAAGCTTTCTTT; CDR3 protein: CASSPKYPPVRPRDTEAFF
D gene: TRBD1; clone size: -; V gene: TRBV5-6; J gene: TRBJ2-5; CDR3 DNA: TGTGCCAGCAGCTTGACGGGGACAGGGGTGGAGACCCAGTACTTC; CDR3 protein: CASSLTGTGVETQYF
D gene: TRBD1; clone size: -; V gene: TRBV19; J gene: TRBJ1-2; CDR3 DNA: TGTGCCAGTAGAACGACAGGGGCCTATGGCTACACCTTC; CDR3 protein: CASRTTGAYGYTF
D gene: -; clone size: -; V gene: TRBV6-4; J gene: TRBJ2-5; CDR3 DNA: TGTGCCAGCAGGGACTCCGGGGGCCAAGAGACCCAGTACTTC; CDR3 protein: CASRDSGGQETQYF
D gene: -; clone size: -; V gene: TRBV7-9; J gene: TRBJ2-5; CDR3 DNA: TGTGCCAGCAGCCCAGCTGTGGAGACCCAGTACTTC; CDR3 protein: CASSPAVETQYF
D gene: TRBD1; clone size: -; V gene: TRBV6-1; J gene: TRBJ1-1; CDR3 DNA: TGTGCCAGCAGTGAAGGGCAGGGGGCCCCGAACACTGAAGCTTTCTTT; CDR3 protein: CASSEGQGAPNTEAFF
D gene: TRBD2; clone size: -; V gene: TRBV28; J gene: TRBJ2-3; CDR3 DNA: TGTGCCAGCAGTTTATGGGTACTAGCGGGAGGCACAGATACGCAGTATTTT; CDR3 protein: CASSLWVLAGGTDTQYF
D gene: TRBD1; clone size: -; V gene: TRBV19; J gene: TRBJ1-1; CDR3 DNA: TGTGCCAGTAGTGTCGGACAGGGGGCCCCGGCTTTCTTT; CDR3 protein: CASSVGQGAPAFF
D gene: TRBD1; clone size: -; V gene: TRBV18; J gene: TRBJ1-3; CDR3 DNA: TGTGCCAGCTCACGCACCGGGACAGGGTCCGGAAACACCATATATTTT; CDR3 protein: CASSRTGTGSGNTIYF
D gene: TRBD2; clone size: -; V gene: TRBV5-1; J gene: TRBJ2-1; CDR3 DNA: TGCGCCAGCAGCTTGGGGACCCAGGGAGGGAGGCCCCCGGGAGGGGAGCAGTTCTTC; CDR3 protein: CASSLGTQGGRPPGGEQFF
D gene: -; clone size: few; V gene: TRBV7-3; J gene: TRBJ2-7; CDR3 DNA: TGTGCCAGCAGCTTAAATCCGAGCTCCTACGAGCAGTACTTC; CDR3 protein: CASSLNPSSYEQYF
D gene: TRBD1; clone size: -; V gene: TRBV5-6; J gene: TRBJ1-5; CDR3 DNA: TGTGCCAGCAGCCTGGCGGGGACAGCAAATCAGCCCCAGCATTTT; CDR3 protein: CASSLAGTANQPQHF
D gene: -; clone size: -; V gene: TRBV6-1; J gene: TRBJ1-4; CDR3 DNA: TGTGCCAGCGGGGGGCAGTTGAGGGAAAAACTGTTTTTT; CDR3 protein: CASGGQLREKLFF
D gene: TRBD2; clone size: -; V gene: TRBV9; J gene: TRBJ2-7; CDR3 DNA: TGTGCCAGCAGCGTAGCTGGGACTAGCGGGTACGAGCAGTACTTC; CDR3 protein: CASSVAGTSGYEQYF
D gene: -; clone size: -; V gene: TRBV4-2; J gene: TRBJ2-4; CDR3 DNA: TGTGCCAGCAGCCACCACGGTCTAGCCAAAAACATTCAGTACTTC; CDR3 protein: CASSHHGLAKNIQYF
D gene: -; clone size: -; V gene: TRBV28; J gene: TRBJ2-3; CDR3 DNA: TGTGCCAGCAGTCCCCAATCGAGCTCTAGCACAGATACGCAGTATTTT; CDR3 protein: CASSPQSSSSTDTQYF
D gene: TRBD2; clone size: -; V gene: TRBV7-2; J gene: TRBJ2-1; CDR3 DNA: TGTGCCAGCAGCTTGGGGGGGACTCCTAGCTACAATGAGCAGTTCTTC; CDR3 protein: CASSLGGTPSYNEQFF
D gene: TRBD1; clone size: -; V gene: TRBV9; J gene: TRBJ2-7; CDR3 DNA: TGTGCCAGCAGCGTAGCTATAGGGACAGCTTACGAGCAGTACTTC; CDR3 protein: CASSVAIGTAYEQYF
D gene: TRBD1; clone size: -; V gene: TRBV4-2; J gene: TRBJ2-7; CDR3 DNA: TGTGCCAGCAGGCAGGACAGGAGCTCCTACGAGCAGTACTTC; CDR3 protein: CASRQDRSSYEQYF
D gene: -; clone size: -; V gene: TRBV4-2; J gene: TRBJ2-2; CDR3 DNA: TGTGCCAGCAGCCACAATTTGAACACCGGGGAGCTGTTTTTT; CDR3 protein: CASSHNLNTGELFF
D gene: TRBD1; clone size: -; V gene: TRBV28; J gene: TRBJ2-7; CDR3 DNA: TGTGCCAGCAGGGATCCGGGACAGCGTTACGAGCAGTACTTC; CDR3 protein: CASRDPGQRYEQYF
D gene: TRBD1; clone size: -; V gene: TRBV19; J gene: TRBJ1-2; CDR3 DNA: TGTGCCAGTAGTATACGGGACAGAGGGGATGGCTACACCTTC; CDR3 protein: CASSIRDRGDGYTF
D gene: -; clone size: few; V gene: TRBV5-4; J gene: TRBJ1-1; CDR3 DNA: TGTGCCAGCAGCTTGGGCCCTGAAGGTGCTGAAGCTTTCTTT; CDR3 protein: CASSLGPEGAEAFF
D gene: TRBD1; clone size: -; V gene: TRBV11-2; J gene: TRBJ2-3; CDR3 DNA: TGTGCCAGCAGCGCAAACCGACAGGGGGCGACTTTCACAGATACGCAGTATTTT; CDR3 protein: CASSANRQGATFTDTQYF
D gene: -; clone size: -; V gene: TRBV7-6; J gene: TRBJ1-5; CDR3 DNA: TGTGCCAGCAGCTTATCTGATGCTAGTCAGCCCCAGCATTTT; CDR3 protein: CASSLSDASQPQHF
D gene: TRBD2; clone size: -; V gene: TRBV5-1; J gene: TRBJ2-1; CDR3 DNA: TGCGCCAGCAGCTTGGTTTCGGGAGCGGGGTACAATGAGCAGTTCTTC; CDR3 protein: CASSLVSGAGYNEQFF
D gene: -; clone size: -; V gene: TRBV5-4; J gene: TRBJ2-1; CDR3 DNA: TGTGCCAGCAGCCGGGTCCCAGGGAATGAGCAGTTCTTC; CDR3 protein: CASSRVPGNEQFF
D gene: -; clone size: -; V gene: TRBV5-6; J gene: TRBJ1-4; CDR3 DNA: TGTGCCAGCAGCTTGGAAGGCTCCGGGGGGGATGAAAAACTGTTTTTT; CDR3 protein: CASSLEGSGGDEKLFF